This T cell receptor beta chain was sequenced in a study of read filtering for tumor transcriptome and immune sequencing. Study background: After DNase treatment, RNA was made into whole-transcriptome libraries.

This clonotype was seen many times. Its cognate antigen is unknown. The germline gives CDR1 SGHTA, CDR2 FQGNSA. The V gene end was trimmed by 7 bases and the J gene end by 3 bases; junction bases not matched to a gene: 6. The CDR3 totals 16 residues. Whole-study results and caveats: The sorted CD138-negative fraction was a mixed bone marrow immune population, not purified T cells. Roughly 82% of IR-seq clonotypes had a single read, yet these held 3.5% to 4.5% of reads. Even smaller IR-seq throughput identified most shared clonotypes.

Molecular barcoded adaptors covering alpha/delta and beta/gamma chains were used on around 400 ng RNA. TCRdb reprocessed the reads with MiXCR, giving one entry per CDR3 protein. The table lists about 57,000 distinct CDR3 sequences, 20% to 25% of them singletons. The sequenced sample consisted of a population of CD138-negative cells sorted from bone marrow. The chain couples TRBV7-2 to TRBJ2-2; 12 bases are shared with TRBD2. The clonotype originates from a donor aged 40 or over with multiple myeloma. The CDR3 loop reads CASTLLAGGHTGELFF. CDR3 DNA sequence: TGTGCCAGCACCCTACTAGCGGGAGGACACACCGGGGAGCTGTTTTTT.